Following are 12 T cell receptor beta chains from one sample sequenced in a study of prognosis after radiotherapy for stage I lung cancer. Multiplex PCR, run in two rounds, amplified TCR beta CDR3 from genomic DNA. Every TRBV and TRBJ gene had its own specific primer in first-round PCR. TCRdb re-derived calls from the multiplex PCR reads in MiXCR, one entry per CDR3 protein. Of about 18,000 distinct CDR3 sequences in the sample, 15% to 20% were seen once. Source: PBMCs, taken before or after stereotactic body radiation therapy (not recorded which). All receptors come from a donor aged 50 or older with non-small cell lung cancer.

Notes on this clonotype: A far larger clone is just one base off, so this is likely a read error. The chain uses TRBV13 and TRBJ1-2; D unclear. V lost 7 bases and J 0 bases, leaving 12 bases between the germline ends. Germline V gene data show CDR1 as PRHDT and CDR2 as FYEKMQ (reference sequence). The CDR3 consists of 14 residues. CDR3 region: CASKPDATNYGYTF. CDR3 bases: TGTGCCAGCAAACCGGACGCGACTAACTATGGCTACACCTTC.

This clonotype was detected many times. The rearrangement uses TRBV27 and TRBJ2-2; TRBD1 matches 7 bases. The CDR3 runs to 17 residues. V was clipped by 8 bases and J by 0 bases; unmatched bases: 12. Germline values: CDR1 MNHEY, CDR2 SMNVEV (reference sequence). The CDR3 DNA sequence: TGTGCCAGCCGAGCCCCTGACAGGGCCCCGAACACCGGGGAGCTGTTTTTT. Its protein is CASRAPDRAPNTGELFF.

This chain uses TRBV4-3 with TRBJ2-7; 7 positions match TRBD2. Germline values: CDR1 LGHNA, CDR2 YSLEER. V lost 7 bases and J lost 4; bases outside the gene matches: 19. The CDR3 sequence is 17 residues long. CDR3 loop: CASIQAVLPAGVYEQYF. The CDR3, as DNA: TGCGCCAGCATTCAAGCAGTCCTTCCCGCGGGGGTATACGAGCAGTACTTC.

This clonotype was recorded many times. The gene calls are TRBV11-1 and TRBJ1-1; tentative D call: TRBD1 (5 bases). V gave up 5 bases and J gave up 3 bases, with 13 bases separating them. Germline V gene lookup returns CDR1 SGHAT and CDR2 FQDESV (reference sequence). The CDR3 has 14 amino acids. In nucleotides, the CDR3 is TGTGCCAGCAGCCAGGGTGGAAGGGACACTGAAGCTTTCTTT. Its protein product is CASSQGGRDTEAFF.

There are many counts of this clonotype. The CDR3 protein is CASRYSGANVLTF. The DNA for the CDR3 is TGTGCCAGTAGGTACTCTGGGGCCAACGTCCTGACTTTC. This chain joins TRBV12-3 or TRBV12-4 and TRBJ2-6; D not resolved. With 9 bases removed from V and 0 bases from J, the gap between germline ends came to 6 bases. This CDR3 is 13 amino acids long.

As regards this clonotype: This likely stems from a read error, as it lies one base from a far larger clone. V gene TRBV6-4 combines with J gene TRBJ2-1; the D is unclear. Per the germline V gene, CDR1 is MRHNA and CDR2 is SNTAGT. Trimming cost V 5 bases and J 9 bases, with 11 bases left between them. The CDR3 consists of 12 residues. CDR3 residues: CASSYTSREQFF. The CDR3, as DNA: TGTGCCAGCAGTTACACGAGTCGTGAGCAGTTCTTC.

There are many counts of this clonotype. The chain has TRBV7-9 and TRBJ1-5, with D perhaps TRBD1 (5 bases). Germline assignment: CDR1 SEHNR and CDR2 FQNEAQ (reference sequence). V lost 7 bases, J lost 0 bases, and 22 bases lay in between. The CDR3 covers 18 residues. The CDR3 here is CASKPPGQAPFSNQPQHF. The CDR3 DNA sequence: TGTGCCAGCAAGCCCCCGGGGCAGGCCCCTTTTAGCAATCAGCCCCAGCATTTT.

This clonotype was seen repeatedly, ten times or more. This sequence joins TRBV7-6 and TRBJ2-7; 9 bases are a match to TRBD2. From germline, CDR1 is SGHVS and CDR2 FNYEAQ. V was pared by 0 bases and J by 5 bases, with 11 bases of the junction left unmatched. The CDR3 extends over 17 amino acids. CDR3 bases: TGTGCCAGCAGCTTAGCCCAACCGGGACTAGCTGGCCACGAGCAGTACTTC. Its protein product is CASSLAQPGLAGHEQYF.

V is TRBV28 and J is TRBJ2-7, with 11 bases that match TRBD1. The ends lost 6 bases at V and 2 bases at J; junction bases unmatched: 3. The CDR3 totals 14 residues. Germline CDR1 is MDHEN and CDR2 is SYDVKM. CDR3 sequence reads: CASRKDRGPYEQYF. The CDR3, as DNA: TGTGCCAGCAGAAAGGACAGGGGGCCCTACGAGCAGTACTTC.

This clonotype was observed many times. The chain carries TRBV3-1 and TRBJ1-2, with D unclear. Germline V gene data show CDR1 as LGHDT and CDR2 as YNNKEL (reference sequence). This CDR3 is built from 15 residues. V was clipped by 2 bases and J by 4 bases, with 14 bases between them. The CDR3 nucleotides read TGTGCCAGCAGCCAAAGCTGGACGGCCGCCTATGGCTACACCTTC. Its protein is CASSQSWTAAYGYTF.

Notes on this clonotype: This is likely an artifact of a read error, given a far larger clone one base away. This rearrangement joins TRBV7-9 to TRBJ2-7; tentatively, D is TRBD2 (6 bases). The germline V gene encodes CDR1 SEHNR and CDR2 FQNEAQ (reference sequence). This CDR3 is built from 15 residues. Here the CDR3 DNA reads TGTACCAGCAGCTTTCTTGGGGGAGGCCCCTACGAGCAGTACTTC. Translating gives CTSSFLGGGPYEQYF.

This clonotype was detected many times. J is TRBJ1-1 and V is TRBV6-1; 9 bases align to TRBD1. Trimming took 6 bases from V and 2 from J; bases not matched to a gene: 10. Germline V gene sequence: CDR1 MNHNS, CDR2 SASEGT. The CDR3 extends over 16 amino acids. As DNA, the CDR3 is TGTGCCAGCAGGGCTGGGACAGGGAATCTTAACACTGAAGCTTTCTTT. Residues: CASRAGTGNLNTEAFF.